The rows below give T cell receptor beta chains drawn from one sample of a study of regulatory dendritic cells for organ transplantation. Clones were read by immunoSEQ multiplex PCR, and TCRdb kept only the in-frame ones, dropping some. The sample contains tens of thousands of clones, roughly 80% of which appear only once. The sequenced sample was naive CD4+ T cells from blood. Source of these receptors: a human donor in good health. The conserved cysteine and the conserved F or W are not part of the CDR3 here.

CDR3aa: ASSERSTRRDSYEQY
v_gene: TRBV6-1
j_gene: TRBJ2-7

CDR3aa: ASSRDRAETQY
v_gene: TRBV5-1
j_gene: TRBJ2-5

CDR3aa: ASNSAGGRDTQY
v_gene: TRBV9
j_gene: TRBJ2-3

CDR3aa: ASSLSGAKTDTQY
v_gene: TRBV5-1
j_gene: TRBJ2-3

CDR3aa: ASSSSGINTGELF
v_gene: TRBV5-4
j_gene: TRBJ2-2

CDR3aa: ASSLVAGANTGELF
v_gene: TRBV7-2
j_gene: TRBJ2-2

CDR3aa: ASSLSGLQLSYNEQF
v_gene: TRBV5-1
j_gene: TRBJ2-1

CDR3aa: ASSLRMGLAGGTSSYNEQF
v_gene: TRBV7-6
j_gene: TRBJ2-1

CDR3aa: ASSLLGLQETQY
v_gene: TRBV7-2
j_gene: TRBJ2-5

CDR3aa: ASSQGQGSGDEQF
v_gene: TRBV4-1
j_gene: TRBJ2-1

CDR3aa: ASRWTGSGETQY
v_gene: TRBV5-1
j_gene: TRBJ2-5

CDR3aa: AIRRDRDTEAF
v_gene: TRBV10-3
j_gene: TRBJ1-1

CDR3aa: ASSLGPAVSTDTQY
v_gene: TRBV7-6
j_gene: TRBJ2-3

CDR3aa: ASSRAGTGLVGELF
v_gene: TRBV14
j_gene: TRBJ2-2

CDR3aa: ASSYSFPKDSYEQY
v_gene: TRBV6-5
j_gene: TRBJ2-7

CDR3aa: ASSSVTGELF
v_gene: TRBV7-3
j_gene: TRBJ2-2

CDR3aa: ASSLTRRDEQY
v_gene: TRBV7-3
j_gene: TRBJ2-7

CDR3aa: ASSPTVSGELF
v_gene: TRBV18
j_gene: TRBJ2-2

CDR3aa: ASSEPRGGLAGELF
v_gene: TRBV9
j_gene: TRBJ2-2

CDR3aa: ASSLQGVLNEQY
v_gene: TRBV28
j_gene: TRBJ2-7

CDR3aa: ASSSRTGGGNTIY
v_gene: TRBV7-9
j_gene: TRBJ1-3

CDR3aa: ASSLIPDRDRYEQY
v_gene: TRBV7-9
j_gene: TRBJ2-7

CDR3aa: ASSTRLRGNRGRDTEAF
v_gene: TRBV11-2
j_gene: TRBJ1-1

CDR3aa: ASSSRLAGGTDTQY
v_gene: TRBV5-1
j_gene: TRBJ2-3

CDR3aa: ASSLGTLAGQETQY
v_gene: TRBV7-7
j_gene: TRBJ2-5

CDR3aa: ASNPRRQVGTDTQY
v_gene: TRBV5-8
j_gene: TRBJ2-3

CDR3aa: ASSPGQGGNQPQH
v_gene: TRBV6-1
j_gene: TRBJ1-5

CDR3aa: ASSLRLGQGATNEKLF
v_gene: TRBV19
j_gene: TRBJ1-4

CDR3aa: ASSLDQGLRTEAF
v_gene: TRBV19
j_gene: TRBJ1-1

CDR3aa: ASSRGLDTEAF
v_gene: TRBV14
j_gene: TRBJ1-1

CDR3aa: ASSLDPASGGYNEQF
v_gene: TRBV5-1
j_gene: TRBJ2-1

CDR3aa: ASSAQGGGTGANVLT
v_gene: TRBV2
j_gene: TRBJ2-6

CDR3aa: ASSQETVAYNEQF
v_gene: TRBV4-1
j_gene: TRBJ2-1

CDR3aa: ASAGGPSSGELF
v_gene: TRBV10-3
j_gene: TRBJ2-2

CDR3aa: ASTTKGVSGELF
v_gene: TRBV10-1
j_gene: TRBJ2-2

CDR3aa: ASSLAPSSTDTQY
v_gene: TRBV5-1
j_gene: TRBJ2-3

CDR3aa: ASSLAHRGWQETQY
v_gene: TRBV11-2
j_gene: TRBJ2-5

CDR3aa: ASSLYSGTVNEKLF
v_gene: TRBV4-1
j_gene: TRBJ1-4

CDR3aa: ASSFLSGDNEQF
v_gene: TRBV28
j_gene: TRBJ2-1

CDR3aa: ASSLFSDTEAF
v_gene: TRBV7-9
j_gene: TRBJ1-1

CDR3aa: ASSPHFGGAEGYT
v_gene: TRBV6-1
j_gene: TRBJ1-2

CDR3aa: ASSLLDGAGYGYT
v_gene: TRBV5-4
j_gene: TRBJ1-2

CDR3aa: ASSLEGWGLNEQF
v_gene: TRBV7-8
j_gene: TRBJ2-1

CDR3aa: ASTLRRDYEQY
v_gene: TRBV6-6
j_gene: TRBJ2-7

CDR3aa: ASSSTTGLASRLGNEQF
v_gene: TRBV7-2
j_gene: TRBJ2-1

CDR3aa: ASIWTGDTEAF
v_gene: TRBV6-5
j_gene: TRBJ1-1

CDR3aa: ASSLWTGEGDTQY
v_gene: TRBV27
j_gene: TRBJ2-3

CDR3aa: ASSPRQEMNTEAF
v_gene: TRBV18
j_gene: TRBJ1-1

CDR3aa: ASSTRNLYEQY
v_gene: TRBV7-2
j_gene: TRBJ2-7

CDR3aa: SASSGDTNEKLF
v_gene: TRBV29-1
j_gene: TRBJ1-4

CDR3aa: ASSSDGQGAGYGQY
v_gene: TRBV5-1
j_gene: TRBJ2-7

CDR3aa: ASSREGGVGEKLF
v_gene: TRBV4-3
j_gene: TRBJ1-4

CDR3aa: ASSVGTGTGNTGELF
v_gene: TRBV9
j_gene: TRBJ2-2

CDR3aa: ASSLRVSNSPLH
v_gene: TRBV5-6
j_gene: TRBJ1-6

CDR3aa: ASSLGGRGGQPQH
v_gene: TRBV13
j_gene: TRBJ1-5